The next 15 T cell receptor beta chains were all read from a single sample in a study of vaccination effects on CD4 cells after COVID-19. Using immunoSEQ multiplex PCR, the repertoire was profiled, and TCRdb retains in-frame clones only, with some absent. This table holds under 85,000 clones, around 76% found once. No antigen has been identified for these receptors. Antigen-specific CD4+ T cells were expanded (with viral peptide pools) by the ViraFEST assay ahead of sequencing. When around ten days of culture had elapsed, CD4+ T cells were isolated. The specimen comprised CD4+ T cells from PBMCs cultured with HCoV-229E spike peptides, sampled before COVID-19 vaccination. These receptors were collected from a human donor who received a COVID-19 vaccine.

The V gene is TRBV6-5, the J gene TRBJ1-5, with D uncertain. V shed 2 bases and J shed 2 bases, with 10 bases lying between them. In germline, CDR1 is MNHEY, CDR2 SVGAGI. The CDR3 has 15 residues. The CDR3 DNA reads TGTGCCAGCAGTTACGGGCCTCGCGGCAATCAGCCCCAGCATTTT. It is translated as CASSYGPRGNQPQHF.

This CDR3 reads CASSGGTVEGREQYV. In DNA form, the CDR3 reads TGTGCCAGCAGTGGCGGGACAGTCGAAGGGCGCGAGCAGTACGTC. V is TRBV6-4 and J is TRBJ2-7, with a tentative D call TRBD1 (7 bases). CDR1 is MRHNA and CDR2 is SNTAGT in the germline V gene. This CDR3 is built from 15 residues. V was pared by 4 bases and J by 6 bases, with 19 bases between.

This clone was detected a few times. The V call is TRBV21-1, the J call TRBJ1-2. TRBV21-1 is noted as a pseudogene. The CDR3 consists of 15 residues. CDR3 region: CASSARGGAHSGYTF. The DNA of the CDR3 is TGTGCCAGCAGCGCCCGTGGGGGGGCGCACTCTGGCTACACCTTC.

The chain has TRBV7-8 and TRBJ1-3; TRBD1 might be the D (5 bases). Trimming removed 1 base from V and 4 bases from J, with 11 bases in between. The CDR3 runs 15 residues. Germline V gene sequence: CDR1 SGHVS, CDR2 FQNEAQ. The chain's CDR3 is CASSLVGHGGNTIYF. The CDR3 region has the DNA TGTGCCAGCAGCTTAGTTGGACATGGAGGAAACACCATATATTTT.

This chain links TRBV5-6 with TRBJ1-2; D not resolved. Trimming removed 2 bases at V and 6 bases at J, with 8 bases between. The CDR3 consists of 12 residues. Germline loops: CDR1 SGHDT, CDR2 YYEEEE. The chain's CDR3 is CASSFRQDGYTF. The DNA for the CDR3 is TGTGCCAGCAGCTTTCGGCAAGATGGCTACACCTTC.

V and J are TRBV4-1 and TRBJ2-2; D possibly matches TRBD1 or TRBD2 (5 bases each). The CDR3 loop spans 15 amino acids. CDR1 MGHRA and CDR2 YSYEKL come from the germline V gene. The ends were cut back, 4 bases at V and 2 bases at J, with 11 bases in the middle. The CDR3 protein is CASSRRGSNTGELFF. The CDR3 DNA is TGCGCCAGCAGCCGACGGGGCTCTAACACCGGGGAGCTGTTTTTT.

The V and J genes are TRBV24-1 and TRBJ2-5; D unresolved. With 3 bases removed from V and 0 bases from J, the gap between germline ends came to 7 bases. There are 14 residues in the CDR3. CDR1 and CDR2 from the germline V gene are KGHDR and SFDVKD. CDR3 nucleotide sequence: TGTGCCACCAGTGATAGCAGGTACCAAGAGACCCAGTACTTC. Amino acids: CATSDSRYQETQYF.

The gene calls are TRBV28 and TRBJ2-2; 7 bases agree with TRBD1. This CDR3 has 15 amino acids. CDR1 is MDHEN, CDR2 SYDVKM, per germline. J was trimmed by 6 bases and V by 5 bases; bases with no gene match: 9. CDR3 sequence reads: CASSVLQGSAGELFF. The CDR3 bases are TGTGCCAGCAGTGTTCTACAGGGGTCCGCCGGGGAGCTGTTTTTT.

V is TRBV30 and J is TRBJ1-1; D is uncertain. Germline V CDR1 and CDR2: GTSNPN, SVGIG (reference sequence). V lost 2 bases and J lost 3, with 10 bases in between. The CDR3 has 13 amino acids. CDR3 sequence (DNA): TGTGCCTGGAGTTCGGATGGGGACACTGAAGCTTTCTTT. It encodes CAWSSDGDTEAFF. The full variable domain, its missing parts supplied by reference TRBV30 and TRBJ1-1, is SQTIHQWPATLVQPVGSPLSLECTVEGTSNPNLYWYRQAAGRGLQLLFYSVGIGQISSEVPQNLSASRPQDRQFILSSKKLLLSDSGFYLCAWSSDGDTEAFFGQGTRLTVV.

The genes are TRBV6-4 and TRBJ2-1; 7 bases are a match to TRBD2. This CDR3 has 14 amino acids. CDR1 is MRHNA and CDR2 is SNTAGT in the germline V gene. J lost 5 bases, V lost 4 bases, and 5 bases had no gene match. This CDR3 reads CASSVIGGNNEQFF. The CDR3 DNA follows: TGTGCCAGCAGTGTTATCGGGGGGAACAATGAGCAGTTCTTC.

The chain employs TRBV11-2 and TRBJ1-2; 7 bases line up with TRBD1. The CDR3 is 17 amino acids. Germline CDR1 is SGHAT and CDR2 is FQNNGV. V trimming: 5 bases; J trimming: 2 bases; junction bases outside the gene matches: 14. CDR3 loop: CASSTQQGIPTNYGYTF. CDR3 bases: TGTGCCAGCAGCACACAACAGGGGATCCCGACGAACTATGGCTACACCTTC. Full variable domain (outside the CDR3, taken from reference TRBV11-2 and TRBJ1-2): EAGVAQSPRYKIIEKRQSVAFWCNPISGHATLYWYQQILGQGPKLLIQFQNNGVVDDSQLPKDRFSAERLKGVDSTLKIQPAKLEDSAVYLCASSTQQGIPTNYGYTFGSGTRLTVV.

The sample holds one count of this clone. V and J are TRBV6-1 and TRBJ2-5; no firm D call. In germline, CDR1 is MNHNS, CDR2 SASEGT. V lost 1 base to trimming and J lost 4 bases, with 22 bases between them. There are 18 residues in the CDR3. CDR3 sequence (DNA): TGTGCCAGCAGTGAAGGGGGTTTCGAGTCCGGTATTCCAGAGACCCAGTACTTC. This translates into CASSEGGFESGIPETQYF.

The genes are TRBV9 and TRBJ2-1, with TRBD2 matching 16 bases. The CDR3 has 20 amino acids. V was clipped by 1 base and J by 1 base; unmatched bases: 8. The germline V gene encodes CDR1 SGDLS and CDR2 YYNGEE. In DNA form, the CDR3 reads TGTGCCAGCAGCGTAACCACCGGGACTAGCGGGGGGGCGTCCTACAATGAGCAGTTCTTC. It translates to CASSVTTGTSGGASYNEQFF. Drawing the rest from reference TRBV9 and TRBJ2-1, the complete variable domain is DSGVTQTPKHLITATGQRVTLRCSPRSGDLSVYWYQQSLDQGLQFLIQYYNGEERAKGNILERFSAQQFPDLHSELNLSSLELGDSALYFCASSVTTGTSGGASYNEQFFGPGTRLTVL.

The chain is built from TRBV24-1 and TRBJ2-3; 11 bases agree with TRBD1. The germline V gene encodes CDR1 KGHDR and CDR2 SFDVKD. This CDR3 contains 17 residues. The ends lost 4 bases at V and 4 bases at J; junction bases unmatched: 9. CDR3 protein: CATSELGTGGSPDTQYF. The CDR3 coding sequence is TGTGCCACCAGTGAGTTGGGGACAGGGGGGAGTCCAGATACGCAGTATTTT.

The gene calls are TRBV6-2 or TRBV6-3 and TRBJ2-3, with 9 bases fitting TRBD1. CDR3 length equals 16 residues. The V segment lost 4 bases and the J segment 7 bases; nucleotides outside the gene matches: 12. In germline, CDR1 is MNHEY, CDR2 SVGEGT. The CDR3 reads CASSWGPGTGLNTQYF. The DNA of the CDR3 is TGTGCCAGCAGTTGGGGTCCCGGGACAGGGTTGAATACGCAGTATTTT.